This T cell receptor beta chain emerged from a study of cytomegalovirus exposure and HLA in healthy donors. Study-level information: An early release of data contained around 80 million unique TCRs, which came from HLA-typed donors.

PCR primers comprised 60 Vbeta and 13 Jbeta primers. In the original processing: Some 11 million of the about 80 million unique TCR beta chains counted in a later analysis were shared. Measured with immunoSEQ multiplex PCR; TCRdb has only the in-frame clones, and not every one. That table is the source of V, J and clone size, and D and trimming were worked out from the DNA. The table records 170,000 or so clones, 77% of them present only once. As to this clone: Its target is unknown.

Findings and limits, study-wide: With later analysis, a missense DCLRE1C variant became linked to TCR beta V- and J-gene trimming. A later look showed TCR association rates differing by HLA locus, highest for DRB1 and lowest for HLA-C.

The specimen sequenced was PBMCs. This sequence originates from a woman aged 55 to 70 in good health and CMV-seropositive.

The CDR3 region is CASSQERQGWYNEQFF. Written as DNA, the CDR3 is TGCGCCAGCAGCCAAGAACGGCAGGGGTGGTACAATGAGCAGTTCTTC. The chain combines TRBV4-3 with TRBJ2-1; the D gene is possibly TRBD1 (6 bases). The CDR3 is made up of 16 amino acids. V shed 0 bases and J shed 4 bases, with 13 bases lying between them. The V gene's germline CDR1 is LGHNA and CDR2 YSLEER.